This TCR beta chain was recovered during a study of beta chain features in type 1 diabetes. Whole-study context: Regarding age, gender and cell yields, patients proved similar to healthy donors.

Expressed TCRB transcripts got sequenced, as all isolated RNA was reverse transcribed. Approximately 3.5 million reads was the average for naive, central memory and regulatory T cell samples. Repertoires were generated with immunoSEQ multiplex PCR, while TCRdb's copy carries only in-frame clones and drops some. The table has around 240,000 clones, 16% seen once. The CDR3 spans 13 residues. The germline gives CDR1 MDHEN, CDR2 SYDVKM. V shed 7 bases and J shed 5 bases, with 14 bases lying between them. With respect to this clone: Its antigen is unidentified.

Notes on the study in general: Shorter TCRB CDR3s, moderately but significantly so, marked every one of the four CD4+ subsets in Type 1 diabetes patients.

This rearrangement joins TRBV28 to TRBJ2-5, with D uncertain. The TCR comes from a man aged 30 to 45 with type 1 diabetes. The specimen was naive CD4+ T cells from blood. CDR3 DNA sequence: TGTGCCAGCAACGCGCTTAATGAGGAGACCCAGTACTTC. It encodes CASNALNEETQYF.